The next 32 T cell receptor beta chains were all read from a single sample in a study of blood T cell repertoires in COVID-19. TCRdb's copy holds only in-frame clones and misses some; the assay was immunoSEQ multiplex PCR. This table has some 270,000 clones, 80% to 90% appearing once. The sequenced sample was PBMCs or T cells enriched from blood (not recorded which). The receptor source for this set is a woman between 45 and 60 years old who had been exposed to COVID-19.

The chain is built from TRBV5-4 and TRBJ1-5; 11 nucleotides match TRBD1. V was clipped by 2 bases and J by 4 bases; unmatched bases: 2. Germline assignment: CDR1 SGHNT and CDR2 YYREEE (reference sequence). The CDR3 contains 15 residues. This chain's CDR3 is CASSFGTGGNQPQHF. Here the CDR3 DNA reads TGTGCCAGCAGCTTCGGGACAGGGGGGAATCAGCCCCAGCATTTT.

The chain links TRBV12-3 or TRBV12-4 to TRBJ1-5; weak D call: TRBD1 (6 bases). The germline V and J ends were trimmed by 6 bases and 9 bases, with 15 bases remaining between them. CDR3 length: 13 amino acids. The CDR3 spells CASSVRGIGPQHF. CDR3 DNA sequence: TGTGCCAGCAGCGTAAGGGGGATAGGGCCCCAGCATTTT.

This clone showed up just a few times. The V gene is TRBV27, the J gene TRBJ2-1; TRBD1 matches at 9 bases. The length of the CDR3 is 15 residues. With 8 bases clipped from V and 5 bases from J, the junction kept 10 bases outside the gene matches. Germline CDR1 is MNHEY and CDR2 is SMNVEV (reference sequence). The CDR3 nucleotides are TGTGCCAGCCGCCCGGGGGACAGGGACAACAATGAGCAGTTCTTC. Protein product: CASRPGDRDNNEQFF.

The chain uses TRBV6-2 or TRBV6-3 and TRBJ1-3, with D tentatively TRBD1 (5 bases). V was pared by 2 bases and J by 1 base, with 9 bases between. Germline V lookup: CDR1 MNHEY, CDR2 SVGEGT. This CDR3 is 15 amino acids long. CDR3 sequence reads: CASSYRGGSGNTIYF. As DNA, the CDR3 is TGTGCCAGCAGTTACAGGGGCGGATCTGGAAACACCATATATTTT.

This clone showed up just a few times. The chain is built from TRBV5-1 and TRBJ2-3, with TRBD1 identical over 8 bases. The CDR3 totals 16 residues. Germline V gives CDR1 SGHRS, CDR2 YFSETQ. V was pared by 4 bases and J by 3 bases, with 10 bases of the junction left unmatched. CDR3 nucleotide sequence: TGCGCCAGCAGCGCGCAGGGGGCGGGCGGGACAGATACGCAGTATTTT. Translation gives CASSAQGAGGTDTQYF.

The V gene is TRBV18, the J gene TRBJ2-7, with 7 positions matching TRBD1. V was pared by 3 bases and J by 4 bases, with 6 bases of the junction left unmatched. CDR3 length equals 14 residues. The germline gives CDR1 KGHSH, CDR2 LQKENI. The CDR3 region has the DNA TGTGCCAGCTCACCCGGGACAGAACCTTACGAGCAGTACTTC. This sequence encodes CASSPGTEPYEQYF.

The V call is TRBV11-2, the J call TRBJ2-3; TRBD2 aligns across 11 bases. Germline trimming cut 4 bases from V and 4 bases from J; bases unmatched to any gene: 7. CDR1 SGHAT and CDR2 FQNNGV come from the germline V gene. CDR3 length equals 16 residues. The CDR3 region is CASSSLGSGGADTQYF. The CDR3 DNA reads TGTGCCAGCAGCTCCCTAGGTAGCGGGGGGGCAGATACGCAGTATTTT.

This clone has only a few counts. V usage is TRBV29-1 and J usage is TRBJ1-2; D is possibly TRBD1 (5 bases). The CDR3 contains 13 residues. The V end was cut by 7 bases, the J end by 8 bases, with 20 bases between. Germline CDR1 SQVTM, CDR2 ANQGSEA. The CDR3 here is CSASLRARGGYTF. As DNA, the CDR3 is TGCAGCGCCAGTTTAAGGGCAAGGGGCGGCTACACCTTC.

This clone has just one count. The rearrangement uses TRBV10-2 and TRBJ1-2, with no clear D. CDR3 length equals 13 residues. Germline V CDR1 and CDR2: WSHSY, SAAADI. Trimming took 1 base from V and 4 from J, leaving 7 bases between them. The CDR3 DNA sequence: TGCGCCAGCAGTGAGTTTTCTACCTATGGCTACACCTTC. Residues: CASSEFSTYGYTF.

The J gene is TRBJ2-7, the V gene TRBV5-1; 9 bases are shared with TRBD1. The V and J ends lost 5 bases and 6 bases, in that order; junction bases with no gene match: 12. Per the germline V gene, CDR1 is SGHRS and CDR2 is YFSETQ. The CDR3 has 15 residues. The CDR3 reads CASRQGQGPLFEQYF. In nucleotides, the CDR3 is TGCGCCAGCAGGCAGGGACAGGGCCCCCTCTTCGAGCAGTACTTC.

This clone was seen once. CDR3 nucleotides: TGTGCCAGCAGCCTGGGGGACTATACTCAGCGGACTGAAGCTTTCTTT. As protein: CASSLGDYTQRTEAFF. The chain carries TRBV7-9 and TRBJ1-1; a possible D gene is TRBD1 (5 bases). This CDR3 contains 16 residues. V lost 5 bases, J lost 5 bases, and 21 bases lay in between. Germline CDR1 and CDR2: SEHNR and FQNEAQ (reference sequence).

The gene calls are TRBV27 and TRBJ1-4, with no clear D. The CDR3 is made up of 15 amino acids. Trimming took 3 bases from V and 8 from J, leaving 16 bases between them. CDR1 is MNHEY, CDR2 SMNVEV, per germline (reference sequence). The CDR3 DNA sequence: TGTGCCAGCAGTTTGCACGGCAAGCGGGGAGAAAAACTGTTTTTT. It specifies CASSLHGKRGEKLFF.

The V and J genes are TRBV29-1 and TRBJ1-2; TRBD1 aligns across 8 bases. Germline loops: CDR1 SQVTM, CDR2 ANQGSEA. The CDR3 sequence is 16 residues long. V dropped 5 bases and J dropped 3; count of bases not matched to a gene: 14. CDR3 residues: CSVLVRGQARDYGYTF. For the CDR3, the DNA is TGCAGCGTTTTGGTTAGGGGACAGGCCAGGGACTATGGCTACACCTTC.

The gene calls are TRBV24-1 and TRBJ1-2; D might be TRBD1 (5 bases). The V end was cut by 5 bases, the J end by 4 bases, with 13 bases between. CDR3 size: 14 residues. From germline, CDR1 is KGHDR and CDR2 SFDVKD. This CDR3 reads CATSGGGAGYGYTF. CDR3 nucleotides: TGTGCCACCAGTGGCGGAGGGGCTGGCTATGGCTACACCTTC.

DNA of the CDR3: TGTGCCAGTAGTATTCTTTCAGGCTATAGCAATCAGCCCCAGCATTTT. Its translation is CASSILSGYSNQPQHF. The chain has TRBV19 and TRBJ1-5; D gene unclear. From germline, CDR1 is LNHDA and CDR2 SQIVND (reference sequence). The CDR3 sequence is 16 residues long. V dropped 3 bases and J dropped 0 bases, with 12 bases sitting between them.

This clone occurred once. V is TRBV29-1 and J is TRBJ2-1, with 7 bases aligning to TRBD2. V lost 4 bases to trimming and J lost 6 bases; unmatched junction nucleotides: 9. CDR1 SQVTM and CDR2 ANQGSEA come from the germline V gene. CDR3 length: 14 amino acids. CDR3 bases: TGCAGCGTTGTAGGAGAGGGCGGGGGCAATGAGCAGTTCTTC. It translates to CSVVGEGGGNEQFF.

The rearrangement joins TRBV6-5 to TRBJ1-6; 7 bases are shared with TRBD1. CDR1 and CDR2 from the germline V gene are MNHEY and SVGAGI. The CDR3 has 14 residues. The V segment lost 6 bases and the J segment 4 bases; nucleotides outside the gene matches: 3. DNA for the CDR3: TGTGCCAGCAGGGGGGACAGTTATAATTCACCCCTCCACTTT. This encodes CASRGDSYNSPLHF.

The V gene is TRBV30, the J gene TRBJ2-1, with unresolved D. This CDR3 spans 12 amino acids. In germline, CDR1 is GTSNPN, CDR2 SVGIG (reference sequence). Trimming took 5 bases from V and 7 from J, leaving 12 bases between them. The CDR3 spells CAWAAYQNEQFF. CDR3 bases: TGTGCCTGGGCTGCATACCAGAATGAGCAGTTCTTC.

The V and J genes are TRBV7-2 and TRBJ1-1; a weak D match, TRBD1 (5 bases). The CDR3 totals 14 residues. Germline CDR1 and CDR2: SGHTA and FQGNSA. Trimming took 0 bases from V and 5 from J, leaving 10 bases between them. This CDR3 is CASSLAGTRTEAFF. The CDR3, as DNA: TGTGCCAGCAGCTTAGCCGGGACTCGTACTGAAGCTTTCTTT.

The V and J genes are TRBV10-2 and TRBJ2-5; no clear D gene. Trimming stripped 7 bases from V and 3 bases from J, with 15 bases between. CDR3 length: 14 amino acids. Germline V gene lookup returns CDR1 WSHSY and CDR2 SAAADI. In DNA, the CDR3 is TGCGCCAGCACCTCTGTCAGGCCAGAAGAGACCCAGTACTTC. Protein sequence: CASTSVRPEETQYF.

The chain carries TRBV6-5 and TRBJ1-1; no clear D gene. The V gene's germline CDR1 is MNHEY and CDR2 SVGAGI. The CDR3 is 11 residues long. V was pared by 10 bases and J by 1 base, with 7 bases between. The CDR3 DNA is TGTGCCACGGGTGAGAACACTGAAGCTTTCTTT. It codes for CATGENTEAFF.

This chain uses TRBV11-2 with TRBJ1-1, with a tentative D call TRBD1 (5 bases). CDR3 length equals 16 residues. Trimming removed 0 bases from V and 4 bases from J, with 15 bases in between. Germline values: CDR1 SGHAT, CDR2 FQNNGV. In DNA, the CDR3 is TGTGCCAGCAGCTTAGATTTGGGGCAGGGAGGCACTGAAGCTTTCTTT. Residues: CASSLDLGQGGTEAFF.

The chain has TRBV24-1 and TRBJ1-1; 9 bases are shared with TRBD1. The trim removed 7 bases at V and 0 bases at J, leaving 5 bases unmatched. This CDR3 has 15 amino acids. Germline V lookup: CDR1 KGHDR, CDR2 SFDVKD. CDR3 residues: CATRGGDRVNTEAFF. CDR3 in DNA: TGTGCCACCAGGGGCGGGGACAGGGTGAACACTGAAGCTTTCTTT.

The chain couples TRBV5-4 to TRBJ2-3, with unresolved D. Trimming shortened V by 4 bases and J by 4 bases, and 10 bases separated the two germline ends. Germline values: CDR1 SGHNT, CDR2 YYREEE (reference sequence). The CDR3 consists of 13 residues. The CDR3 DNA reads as TGTGCCAGCAGCCGAGAGACTTCAGATACGCAGTATTTT. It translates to CASSRETSDTQYF.

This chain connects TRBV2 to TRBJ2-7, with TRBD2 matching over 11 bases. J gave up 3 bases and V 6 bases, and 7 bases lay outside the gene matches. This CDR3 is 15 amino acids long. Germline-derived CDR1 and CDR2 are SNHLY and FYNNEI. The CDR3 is CASRGGLAGGYEQYF. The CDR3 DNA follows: TGTGCCAGCAGGGGCGGACTAGCGGGTGGCTACGAGCAGTACTTC.

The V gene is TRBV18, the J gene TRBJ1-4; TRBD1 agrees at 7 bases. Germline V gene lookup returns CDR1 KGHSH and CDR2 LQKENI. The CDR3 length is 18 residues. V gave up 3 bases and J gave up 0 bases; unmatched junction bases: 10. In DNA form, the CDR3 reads TGTGCCAGCTCACCCACACCGGGGACAGAAGCAACTAATGAAAAACTGTTTTTT. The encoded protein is CASSPTPGTEATNEKLFF.

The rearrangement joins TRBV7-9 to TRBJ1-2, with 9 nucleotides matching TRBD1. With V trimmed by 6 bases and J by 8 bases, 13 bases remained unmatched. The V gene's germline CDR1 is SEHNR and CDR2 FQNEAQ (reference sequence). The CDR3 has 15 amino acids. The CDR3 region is CASRPSDRGLEGYTF. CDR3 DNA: TGTGCCAGCAGACCTTCGGACAGGGGATTAGAGGGCTACACCTTC.

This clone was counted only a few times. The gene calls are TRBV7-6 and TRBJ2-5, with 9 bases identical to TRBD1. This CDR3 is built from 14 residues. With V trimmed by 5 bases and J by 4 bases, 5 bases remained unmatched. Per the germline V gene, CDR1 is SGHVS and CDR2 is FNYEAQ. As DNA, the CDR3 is TGTGCCAGCAGCATTACAGGGGGCTTAGAGACCCAGTACTTC. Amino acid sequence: CASSITGGLETQYF.

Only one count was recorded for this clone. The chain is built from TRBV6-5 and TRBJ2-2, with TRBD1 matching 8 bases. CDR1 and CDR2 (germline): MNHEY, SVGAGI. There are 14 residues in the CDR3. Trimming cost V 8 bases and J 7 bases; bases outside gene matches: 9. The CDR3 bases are TGTGCCAGCCATCGACAGGGGAAAGGCGGGGAGCTGTTTTTT. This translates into CASHRQGKGGELFF.

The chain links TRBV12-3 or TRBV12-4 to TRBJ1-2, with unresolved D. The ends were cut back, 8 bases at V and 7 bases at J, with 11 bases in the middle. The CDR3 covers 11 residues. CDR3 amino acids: CASFSDFGYTF. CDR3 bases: TGTGCCAGCTTTTCCGACTTTGGCTACACCTTC.

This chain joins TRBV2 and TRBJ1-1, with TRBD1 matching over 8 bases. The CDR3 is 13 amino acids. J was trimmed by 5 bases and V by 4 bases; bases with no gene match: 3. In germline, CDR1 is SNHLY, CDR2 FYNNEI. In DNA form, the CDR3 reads TGTGCCAGCAGTGTTAGGACAGGGACTGAAGCTTTCTTT. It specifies CASSVRTGTEAFF.

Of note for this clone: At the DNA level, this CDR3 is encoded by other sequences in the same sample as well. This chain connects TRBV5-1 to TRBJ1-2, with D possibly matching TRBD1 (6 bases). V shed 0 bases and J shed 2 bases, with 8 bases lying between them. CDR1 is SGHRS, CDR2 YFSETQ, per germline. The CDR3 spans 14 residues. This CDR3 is CASSLAGENYGYTF. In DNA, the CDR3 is TGCGCCAGCAGCTTGGCAGGGGAGAACTATGGCTACACCTTC. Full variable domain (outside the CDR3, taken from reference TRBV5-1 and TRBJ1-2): KAGVTQTPRYLIKTRGQQVTLSCSPISGHRSVSWYQQTPGQGLQFLFEYFSETQRNKGNFPGRFSGRQFSNSRSEMNVSTLELGDSALYLCASSLAGENYGYTFGSGTRLTVV.